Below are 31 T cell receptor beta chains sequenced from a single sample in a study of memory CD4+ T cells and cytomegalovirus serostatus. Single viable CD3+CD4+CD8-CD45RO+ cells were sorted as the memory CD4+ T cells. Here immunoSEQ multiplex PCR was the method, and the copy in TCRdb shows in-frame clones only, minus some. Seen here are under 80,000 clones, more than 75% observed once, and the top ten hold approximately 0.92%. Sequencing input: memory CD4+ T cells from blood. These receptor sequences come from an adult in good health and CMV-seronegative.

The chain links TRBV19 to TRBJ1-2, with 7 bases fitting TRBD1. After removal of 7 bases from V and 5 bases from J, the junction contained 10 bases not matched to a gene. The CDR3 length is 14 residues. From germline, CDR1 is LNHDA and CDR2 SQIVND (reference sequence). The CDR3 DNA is TGTGCCAGTATTAAGCCGGGACAGCGATATGGCTACACCTTC. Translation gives CASIKPGQRYGYTF.

CDR3 in DNA: TGCGCCAGCAGCTTGGACGGAGACTCCTACGAGCAGTACTTC. It yields the protein CASSLDGDSYEQYF. The V gene is TRBV5-1, the J gene TRBJ2-7; D gene unclear. The CDR3 runs 14 residues. Trimming stripped 0 bases from V and 0 bases from J, with 7 bases between. Germline V gene sequence: CDR1 SGHRS, CDR2 YFSETQ.

The CDR3 nucleotides are TGTGCCAGCAGCCCGCTAGCGGGAGGAGGGGATACGCAGTATTTT. As protein: CASSPLAGGGDTQYF. The rearrangement links TRBV7-8 to TRBJ2-3; the match to TRBD2 covers 11 bases. J was trimmed by 6 bases and V by 5 bases; bases with no gene match: 7. Germline loops: CDR1 SGHVS, CDR2 FQNEAQ. This CDR3 is built from 15 residues.

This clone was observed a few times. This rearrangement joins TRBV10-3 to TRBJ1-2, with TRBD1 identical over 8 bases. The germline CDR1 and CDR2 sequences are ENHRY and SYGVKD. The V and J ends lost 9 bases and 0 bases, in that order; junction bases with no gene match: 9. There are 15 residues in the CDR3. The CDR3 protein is CAIQGQESANYGYTF. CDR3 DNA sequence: TGTGCCATTCAGGGACAGGAGTCAGCTAACTATGGCTACACCTTC.

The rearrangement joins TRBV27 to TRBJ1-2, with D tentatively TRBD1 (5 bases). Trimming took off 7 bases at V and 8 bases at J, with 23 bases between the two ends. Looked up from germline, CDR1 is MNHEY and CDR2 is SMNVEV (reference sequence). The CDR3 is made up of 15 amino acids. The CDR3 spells CASTPQAGGGFGYTF. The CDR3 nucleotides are TGTGCCAGCACCCCCCAGGCCGGGGGGGGTTTCGGCTACACCTTC.

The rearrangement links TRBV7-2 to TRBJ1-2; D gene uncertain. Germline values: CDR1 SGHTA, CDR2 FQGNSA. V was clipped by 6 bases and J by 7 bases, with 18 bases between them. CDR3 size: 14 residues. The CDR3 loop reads CASSYQSMVGGYTF. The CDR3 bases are TGTGCCAGCAGTTACCAGTCCATGGTGGGTGGCTACACCTTC.

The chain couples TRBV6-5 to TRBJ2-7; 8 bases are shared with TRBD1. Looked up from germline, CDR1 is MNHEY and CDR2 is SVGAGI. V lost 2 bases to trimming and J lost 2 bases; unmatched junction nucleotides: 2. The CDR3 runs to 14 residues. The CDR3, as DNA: TGTGCCAGCAGTTACCAGGGACAGGCCTACGAGCAGTACTTC. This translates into CASSYQGQAYEQYF.

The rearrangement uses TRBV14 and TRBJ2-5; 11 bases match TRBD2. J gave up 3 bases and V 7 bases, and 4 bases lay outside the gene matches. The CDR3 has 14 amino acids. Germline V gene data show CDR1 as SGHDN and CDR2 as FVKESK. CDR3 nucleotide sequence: TGTGCCAGCAAACTAGCGGGGGCCAAAGAGACCCAGTACTTC. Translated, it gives CASKLAGAKETQYF.

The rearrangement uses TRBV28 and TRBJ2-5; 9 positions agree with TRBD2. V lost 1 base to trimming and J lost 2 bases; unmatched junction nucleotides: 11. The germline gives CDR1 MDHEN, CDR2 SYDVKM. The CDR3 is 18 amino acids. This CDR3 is CASSLSVVSGRTQETQYF. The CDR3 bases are TGTGCCAGCAGTTTATCCGTGGTGAGCGGGAGGACACAAGAGACCCAGTACTTC.

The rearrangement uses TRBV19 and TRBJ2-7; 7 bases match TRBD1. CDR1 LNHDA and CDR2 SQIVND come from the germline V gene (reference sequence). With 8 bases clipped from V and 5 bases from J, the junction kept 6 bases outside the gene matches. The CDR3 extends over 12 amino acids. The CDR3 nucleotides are TGTGCCAGTGTGGGACAGATCAACGAGCAGTACTTC. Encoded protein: CASVGQINEQYF.

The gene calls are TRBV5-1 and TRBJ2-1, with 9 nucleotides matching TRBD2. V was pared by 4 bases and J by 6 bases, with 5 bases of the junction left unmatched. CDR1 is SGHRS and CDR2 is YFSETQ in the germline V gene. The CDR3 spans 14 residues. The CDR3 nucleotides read TGCGCCAGCAGCATCGGACTAGCGAGCAATGAGCAGTTCTTC. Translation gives CASSIGLASNEQFF.

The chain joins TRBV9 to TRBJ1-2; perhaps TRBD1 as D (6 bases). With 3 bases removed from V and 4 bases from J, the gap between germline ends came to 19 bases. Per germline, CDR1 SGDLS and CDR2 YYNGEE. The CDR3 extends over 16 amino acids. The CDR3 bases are TGTGCCAGCAGCGCGTTACAGGGTCGGAGTAGCTATGGCTACACCTTC. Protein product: CASSALQGRSSYGYTF.

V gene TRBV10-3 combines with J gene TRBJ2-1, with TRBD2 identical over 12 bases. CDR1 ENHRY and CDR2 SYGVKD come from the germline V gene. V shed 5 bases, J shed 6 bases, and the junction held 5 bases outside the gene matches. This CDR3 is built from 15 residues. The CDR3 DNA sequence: TGTGCCATCAGTCCTACTAGCGGGAGGCCCAATGAGCAGTTCTTC. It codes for CAISPTSGRPNEQFF.

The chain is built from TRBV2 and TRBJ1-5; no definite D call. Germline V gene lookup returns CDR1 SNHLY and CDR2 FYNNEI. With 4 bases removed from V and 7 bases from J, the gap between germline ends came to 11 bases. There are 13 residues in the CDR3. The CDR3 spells CASSGSNRQPQHF. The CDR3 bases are TGTGCCAGCAGTGGGTCGAATCGCCAGCCCCAGCATTTT.

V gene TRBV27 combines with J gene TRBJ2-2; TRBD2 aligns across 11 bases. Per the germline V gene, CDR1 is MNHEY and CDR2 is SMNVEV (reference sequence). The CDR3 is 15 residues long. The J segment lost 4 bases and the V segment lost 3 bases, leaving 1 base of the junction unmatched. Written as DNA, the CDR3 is TGTGCCAGCAGTTTCCTAGCGGGAGGCACCGGGGAGCTGTTTTTT. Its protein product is CASSFLAGGTGELFF.

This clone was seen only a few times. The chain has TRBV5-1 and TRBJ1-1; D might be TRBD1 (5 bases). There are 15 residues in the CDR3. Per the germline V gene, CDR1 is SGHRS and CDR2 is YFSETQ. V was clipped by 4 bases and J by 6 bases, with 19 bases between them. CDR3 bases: TGCGCCAGCAGCCAAGGCAGGGCCCCTGGGGCTGAAGCTTTCTTT. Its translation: CASSQGRAPGAEAFF.

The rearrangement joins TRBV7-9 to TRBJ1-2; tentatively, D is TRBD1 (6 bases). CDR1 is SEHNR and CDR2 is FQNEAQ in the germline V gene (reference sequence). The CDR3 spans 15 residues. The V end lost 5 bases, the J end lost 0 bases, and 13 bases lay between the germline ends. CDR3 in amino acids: CASSPQGLANYGYTF. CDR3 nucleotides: TGTGCCAGCAGCCCGCAGGGGCTGGCTAACTATGGCTACACCTTC. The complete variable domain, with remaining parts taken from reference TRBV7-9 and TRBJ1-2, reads DTGVSQNPRHKITKRGQNVTFRCDPISEHNRLYWYRQTLGQGPEFLTYFQNEAQLEKSRLLSDRFSAERPKGSFSTLEIQRTEQGDSAMYLCASSPQGLANYGYTFGSGTRLTVV.

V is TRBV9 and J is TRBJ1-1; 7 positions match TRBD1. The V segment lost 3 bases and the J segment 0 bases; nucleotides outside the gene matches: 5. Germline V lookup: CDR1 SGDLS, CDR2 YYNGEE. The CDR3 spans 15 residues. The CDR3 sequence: CASSATGLLNTEAFF. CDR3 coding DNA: TGTGCCAGCAGCGCGACAGGGCTCCTGAACACTGAAGCTTTCTTT. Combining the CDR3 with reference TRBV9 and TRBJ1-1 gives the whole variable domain DSGVTQTPKHLITATGQRVTLRCSPRSGDLSVYWYQQSLDQGLQFLIQYYNGEERAKGNILERFSAQQFPDLHSELNLSSLELGDSALYFCASSATGLLNTEAFFGQGTRLTVV.

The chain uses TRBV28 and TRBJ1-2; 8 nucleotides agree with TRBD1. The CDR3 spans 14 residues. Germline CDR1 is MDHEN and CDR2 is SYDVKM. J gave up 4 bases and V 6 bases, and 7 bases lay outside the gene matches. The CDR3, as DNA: TGTGCCAGCAGCTCGAGACAGGGGAGCTATGGCTACACCTTC. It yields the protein CASSSRQGSYGYTF.

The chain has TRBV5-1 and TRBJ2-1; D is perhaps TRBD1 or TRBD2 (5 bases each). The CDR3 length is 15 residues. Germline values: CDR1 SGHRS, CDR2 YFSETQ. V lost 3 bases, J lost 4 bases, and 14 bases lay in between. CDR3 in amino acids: CASSWGSLGYNEQFF. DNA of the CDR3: TGCGCCAGCAGCTGGGGGAGCTTAGGGTACAATGAGCAGTTCTTC.

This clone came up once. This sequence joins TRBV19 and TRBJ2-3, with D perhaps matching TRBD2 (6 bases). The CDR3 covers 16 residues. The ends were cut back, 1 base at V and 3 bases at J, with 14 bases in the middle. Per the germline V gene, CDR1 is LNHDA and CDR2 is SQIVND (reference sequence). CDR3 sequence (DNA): TGTGCCAGTAGTATAGCGACTAGTCGTTTTACAGATACGCAGTATTTT. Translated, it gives CASSIATSRFTDTQYF.

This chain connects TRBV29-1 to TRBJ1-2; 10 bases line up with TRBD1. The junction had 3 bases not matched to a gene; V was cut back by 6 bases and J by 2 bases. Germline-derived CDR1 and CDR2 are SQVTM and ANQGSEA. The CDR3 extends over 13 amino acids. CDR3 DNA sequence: TGCAGCGTGGACAGGGGGGGAAACTATGGCTACACCTTC. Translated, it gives CSVDRGGNYGYTF.

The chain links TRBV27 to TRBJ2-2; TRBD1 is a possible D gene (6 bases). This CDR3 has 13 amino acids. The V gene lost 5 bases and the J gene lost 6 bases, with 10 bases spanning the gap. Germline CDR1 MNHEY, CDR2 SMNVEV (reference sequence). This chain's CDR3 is CASSSTGPGELFF. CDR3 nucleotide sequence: TGTGCCAGCAGTAGCACAGGGCCCGGGGAGCTGTTTTTT.

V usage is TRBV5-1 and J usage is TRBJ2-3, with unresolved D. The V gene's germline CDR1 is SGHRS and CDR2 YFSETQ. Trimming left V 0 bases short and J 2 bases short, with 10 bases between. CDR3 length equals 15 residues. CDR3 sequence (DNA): TGCGCCAGCAGCTTGGTCGGAGCCTACACAGATACGCAGTATTTT. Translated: CASSLVGAYTDTQYF.

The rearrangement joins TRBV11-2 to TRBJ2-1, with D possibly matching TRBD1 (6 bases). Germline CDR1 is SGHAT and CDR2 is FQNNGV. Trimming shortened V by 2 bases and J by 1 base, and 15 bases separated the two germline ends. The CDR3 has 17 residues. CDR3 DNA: TGTGCCAGCAGCTTAACTTACAGGGCCCCATCCTACAATGAGCAGTTCTTC. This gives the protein CASSLTYRAPSYNEQFF.

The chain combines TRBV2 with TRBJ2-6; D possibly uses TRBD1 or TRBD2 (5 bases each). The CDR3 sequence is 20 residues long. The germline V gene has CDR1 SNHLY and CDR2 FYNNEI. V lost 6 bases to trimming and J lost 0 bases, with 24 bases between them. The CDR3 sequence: CASRTTLRQGGLSGANVLTF. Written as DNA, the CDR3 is TGTGCCAGCAGGACCACCCTCCGGCAGGGTGGACTCTCTGGGGCCAACGTCCTGACTTTC.

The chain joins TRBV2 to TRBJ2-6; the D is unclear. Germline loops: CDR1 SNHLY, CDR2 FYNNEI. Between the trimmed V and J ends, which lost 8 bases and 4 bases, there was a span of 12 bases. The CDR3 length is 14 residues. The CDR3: CASCRVSGANVLTF. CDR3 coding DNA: TGTGCCAGCTGTAGAGTTTCCGGGGCCAACGTCCTGACTTTC. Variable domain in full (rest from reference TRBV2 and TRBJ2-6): EPEVTQTPSHQVTQMGQEVILRCVPISNHLYFYWYRQILGQKVEFLVSFYNNEISEKSEIFDDQFSVERPDGSNFTLKIRSTKLEDSAMYFCASCRVSGANVLTFGAGSRLTVL.

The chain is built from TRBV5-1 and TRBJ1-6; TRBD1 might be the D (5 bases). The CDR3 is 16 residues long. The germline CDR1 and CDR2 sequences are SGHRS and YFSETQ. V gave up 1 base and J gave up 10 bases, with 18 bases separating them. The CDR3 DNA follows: TGCGCCAGCAGCTTGCCACGGGACTACGGGTACTCACCCCTCCACTTT. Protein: CASSLPRDYGYSPLHF.

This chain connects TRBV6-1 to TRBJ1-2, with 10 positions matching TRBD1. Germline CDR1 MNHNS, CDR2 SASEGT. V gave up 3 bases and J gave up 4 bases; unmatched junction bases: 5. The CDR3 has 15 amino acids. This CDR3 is CASSEGQGRLYGYTF. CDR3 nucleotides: TGTGCCAGCAGTGAGGGACAGGGGCGCCTCTATGGCTACACCTTC.

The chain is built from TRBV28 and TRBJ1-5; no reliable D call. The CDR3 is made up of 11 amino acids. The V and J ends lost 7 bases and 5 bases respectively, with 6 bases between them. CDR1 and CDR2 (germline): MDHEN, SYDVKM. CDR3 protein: CASTQDQPQHF. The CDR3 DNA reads TGTGCCAGCACTCAAGATCAGCCCCAGCATTTT.

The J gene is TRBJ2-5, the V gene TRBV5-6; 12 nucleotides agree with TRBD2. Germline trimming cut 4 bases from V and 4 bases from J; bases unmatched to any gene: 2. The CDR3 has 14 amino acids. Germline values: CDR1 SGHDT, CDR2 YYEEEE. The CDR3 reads CASSGGLAGETQYF. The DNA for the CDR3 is TGTGCCAGCAGCGGGGGACTAGCGGGAGAGACCCAGTACTTC.